These T cell receptor beta chains were read from a single sample in a study of T cells after yellow fever vaccination. TCRdb processed the 5' RACE reads anew with MiXCR; each CDR3 protein has one entry. The sample carries nearly 300,000 distinct CDR3 sequences, about 10% recorded once. Here the sequenced sample was CD4+ T cells sorted from PBMCs, taken 5 days after the yellow fever booster vaccination. Every receptor here comes from a man between 18 and 29 years old who received the YFV17D yellow fever vaccine. Both conserved end residues are part of each CDR3. The order of the fields is CDR3 length, V gene, CDR3 protein.

length: 15
V: TRBV28
CDR3: CASSSPGRSTDTQYF

length: 15
V: TRBV5-1
CDR3: CASSLDSYSGNTIYF

length: 14
V: TRBV18
CDR3: CASSPQKQGTGYTF

length: 15
V: TRBV18
CDR3: CASSPRTGANSPLHF

length: 17
V: TRBV7-9
CDR3: CASTVWLPDSGANVLTF

length: 16
V: TRBV9
CDR3: CASSFRLGGNTGELFF

length: 13
V: TRBV19
CDR3: CASSSLASYGYTF

length: 15
V: TRBV3-1
CDR3: CASSQSQTANQPQHF

length: 17
V: TRBV7-9
CDR3: CASSLGAWLADSRELFF

length: 15
V: TRBV7-2
CDR3: CASTPALAANTEAFF

length: 13
V: TRBV7-2
CDR3: CASSTIGREEAFF

length: 13
V: TRBV12-3/TRBV12-4
CDR3: CASSPEYNSPLHF

length: 16
V: TRBV14
CDR3: CASSQGWGAAYNEQFF

length: 13
V: TRBV20-1
CDR3: CSARDRSPYGYTF

length: 16
V: TRBV5-1
CDR3: CASSLVAGYEANVLTF

length: 12
V: TRBV7-9
CDR3: CASSENGYEAFF

length: 15
V: TRBV7-2
CDR3: CASSFEGRGGEKLFF

length: 13
V: TRBV20-1
CDR3: CSARRSQSYGYTF

length: 13
V: TRBV7-2
CDR3: CASSFVFTSPLHF

length: 18
V: TRBV7-2
CDR3: CASRLTGGEPTRTDTQYF

length: 15
V: TRBV20-1
CDR3: CSALGLAGGLNTQYF

length: 17
V: TRBV6-2/TRBV6-3
CDR3: CASRSSGTGSGKNIQYF

length: 13
V: TRBV18
CDR3: CASSQADQETQYF

length: 16
V: TRBV18
CDR3: CASSPPSQGARNEQFF

length: 16
V: TRBV4-3
CDR3: CASSQEGAGGTGELFF

length: 14
V: TRBV12-5
CDR3: CASALDTVGTEAFF

length: 19
V: TRBV11-2
CDR3: CASSPTNLPGLAGTETQYF

length: 14
V: TRBV20-1
CDR3: CSASRLAGRETQYF

length: 14
V: TRBV10-3
CDR3: CAINMEGRNTEAFF

length: 13
V: TRBV25-1
CDR3: CASSDYYNQPQHF

length: 14
V: TRBV7-2
CDR3: CASSATAMNTEAFF

length: 15
V: TRBV12-3/TRBV12-4
CDR3: CASSQRGVRTGELFF

length: 14
V: TRBV6-2/TRBV6-3
CDR3: CASSNRGARREQFF

length: 16
V: TRBV20-1
CDR3: CSAAGLAGGPSDTQYF

length: 15
V: TRBV24-1
CDR3: CATSELGPNGNEQFF

length: 15
V: TRBV5-1
CDR3: CASSLAAGSYPEAFF

length: 15
V: TRBV7-2
CDR3: CASSLAGLNTGELFF

length: 15
V: TRBV12-3/TRBV12-4
CDR3: CASSPRGGVQETQYF

length: 11
V: TRBV29-1
CDR3: CSVLENYGYTF

length: 14
V: TRBV2
CDR3: CASTPQGSGNTIYF

length: 15
V: TRBV5-1
CDR3: CASSAATGIDNEQFF

length: 15
V: TRBV6-6
CDR3: CASSYPTAGGTEAFF

length: 12
V: TRBV5-1
CDR3: CASSGGRETQYF

length: 20
V: TRBV6-5
CDR3: CASSYRRGKKSGGRTDTQYF

length: 16
V: TRBV4-3
CDR3: CASSQDRGTGGYGYTF

length: 14
V: TRBV7-2
CDR3: CASSPDGANQPQHF

length: 14
V: TRBV5-1
CDR3: CASSSDGYTGELFF

length: 13
V: TRBV29-1
CDR3: CSTRLGLQGEQYF